The text below deals with one T cell receptor beta chain. The antigen is undetermined. Between the trimmed V and J ends, which lost 2 bases and 6 bases, there was a span of 16 bases. The CDR3 spans 15 residues. Germline V lookup: CDR1 SGHDT, CDR2 YYEEEE. This entry comes from a study of cytomegalovirus exposure and HLA in healthy donors. PCR employed 60 Vbeta and 13 Jbeta primers. Per the original data handling: In a later analysis, of around 85 million unique beta chains, some 10 million appeared in at least two donors. Here immunoSEQ multiplex PCR was the method, and the copy in TCRdb shows in-frame clones only, minus some. V and J calls and clone size are those listed in that table; D and trimming were worked out from the DNA. The table lists nearly 200,000 clones, 75% to 80% of them singletons. Findings and limits, study-wide: The majority of CMV-associated TCR beta chains were reported as apparently HLA-restricted in a later analysis. As confirmed in vitro, three CMV-associated chains were specific for CMV antigens. The investigators catalogued 150 to 200 TCR beta chains as cytomegalovirus-associated.

This clonotype was obtained from a woman in her twenties or thirties in good health and CMV-seropositive. Sequences were obtained from PBMCs. This sequence joins TRBV5-6 and TRBJ2-3, with D perhaps matching TRBD2 (6 bases). This chain's CDR3 is CASSFNGGRGDTQYF. CDR3 DNA sequence: TGTGCCAGCAGCTTTAACGGGGGACGGGGGGATACGCAGTATTTT.